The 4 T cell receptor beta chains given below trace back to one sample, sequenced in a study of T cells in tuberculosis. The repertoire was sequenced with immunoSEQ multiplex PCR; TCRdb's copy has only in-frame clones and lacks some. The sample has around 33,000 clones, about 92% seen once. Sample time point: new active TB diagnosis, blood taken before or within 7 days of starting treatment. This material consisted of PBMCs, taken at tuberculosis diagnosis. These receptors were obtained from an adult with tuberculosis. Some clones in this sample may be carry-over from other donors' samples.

Written as DNA, the CDR3 is TGTGCCAGCAGCGAAGGGGATTCGGCCTACGAGCAGTACTTC. This sequence encodes CASSEGDSAYEQYF. The chain joins TRBV9 to TRBJ2-7; maybe TRBD1 (5 bases). The CDR3 length is 14 residues. V lost 3 bases to trimming and J lost 2 bases, with 12 bases between them. Per germline, CDR1 SGDLS and CDR2 YYNGEE.

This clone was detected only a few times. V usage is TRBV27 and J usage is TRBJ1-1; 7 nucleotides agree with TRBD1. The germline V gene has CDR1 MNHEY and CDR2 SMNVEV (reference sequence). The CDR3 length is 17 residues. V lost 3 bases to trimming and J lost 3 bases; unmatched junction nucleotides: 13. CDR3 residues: CASSFTQRQGWYTEAFF. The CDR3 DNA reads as TGTGCCAGCAGTTTTACCCAGAGACAGGGATGGTACACTGAAGCTTTCTTT.

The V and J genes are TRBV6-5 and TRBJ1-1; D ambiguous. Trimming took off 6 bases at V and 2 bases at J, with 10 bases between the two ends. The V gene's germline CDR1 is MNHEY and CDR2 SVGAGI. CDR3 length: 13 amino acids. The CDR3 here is CASRKRGNTEAFF. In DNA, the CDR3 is TGTGCCAGCAGAAAGCGAGGTAACACTGAAGCTTTCTTT.

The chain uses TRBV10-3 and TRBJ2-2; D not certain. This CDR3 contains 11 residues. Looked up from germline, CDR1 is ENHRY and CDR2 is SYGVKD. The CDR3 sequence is CASRDTGELFF. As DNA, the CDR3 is TGTGCAAGTAGAGACACCGGGGAGCTGTTTTTT.